This paragraph reports one T cell receptor beta chain. Its antigen is not identified. The data were taken from a study of shared clonotypes between healthy human individuals. Study-wide points: The small donor group covered limited genetic and exposure diversity.

The material for each subset, its genomic DNA, was split evenly across several immunoSEQ plates. Per the authors' pipeline: Junction-only sequences produced by ImmunoSEQ had no quality scores, so filtering differed. TCRdb's table, derived via immunoSEQ multiplex PCR, lists solely in-frame clones and lacks some. That table is the source of V, J and clone size, and D and trimming were worked out from the DNA. The sample includes around 1,100,000 clones, approximately 80% of them seen just once. Germline-derived CDR1 and CDR2 are SGHRS and YFSETQ. CDR3 length: 15 residues. Trimming took 2 bases from V and 3 from J; bases not matched to a gene: 2.

This chain connects TRBV5-1 to TRBJ1-3; TRBD1 matches 10 bases. The TCR sequence derives from a young man in good health. Some clones in this sample may be carry-over from other donors' samples. The specimen sequenced was memory CD4+ T cells from PBMCs. Subset reported: CD45RA-negative fraction. CDR3 nucleotides: TGCGCCAGCAGCTTAGGGACAGGGGATGGAAACACCATATATTTT. It specifies CASSLGTGDGNTIYF.